This TCR beta chain was recorded in a study of blood T cell repertoires in COVID-19. Study details: From T cells, B-cell-depleted T cells, or PBMCs came the material, which was cDNA or gDNA.

There are a few counts of this clone. Germline CDR1 and CDR2: MNHEY and SVGEGT. V was clipped by 5 bases and J by 1 base; unmatched bases: 2. The CDR3 loop spans 14 amino acids. The protocol was immunoSEQ multiplex PCR, while the TCRdb copy is restricted to in-frame clones and leaves out a portion. The sample yields around 440,000 clones, 88% seen once. The specimen was peripheral blood. The gene calls are TRBV6-2 or TRBV6-3 and TRBJ1-1; 9 nucleotides match TRBD1. This TCR was sampled from a woman in her forties or fifties with COVID-19, enrolled during active disease. CDR3 protein: CASSRDRANTEAFF. CDR3 bases: TGTGCCAGCAGTCGGGACAGGGCGAACACTGAAGCTTTCTTT.